This entry lists 31 T cell receptor beta chains sequenced from one sample in a study of blood T cell repertoires in COVID-19. Clones were sequenced by immunoSEQ multiplex PCR, and TCRdb holds only the in-frame ones, with some missing. The sample has 200,000 to 250,000 clones; roughly 86% are singletons. Sequencing input: PBMCs or T cells enriched from blood (not recorded which). Receptors were obtained from a woman aged 45-65 years who had recovered from COVID-19.

The chain uses TRBV7-6 and TRBJ1-3; 11 bases agree with TRBD1. V lost 5 bases and J lost 7; bases outside the gene matches: 7. Germline V gene lookup returns CDR1 SGHVS and CDR2 FNYEAQ. This CDR3 region has 15 residues. For the CDR3, the DNA is TGTGCCAGCAGCCCCGGGACAGGGGGTTCGAACACCATATATTTT. The encoded protein is CASSPGTGGSNTIYF. Combining the CDR3 with reference TRBV7-6 and TRBJ1-3 gives the whole variable domain GAGVSQSPRYKVTKRGQDVALRCDPISGHVSLYWYRQALGQGPEFLTYFNYEAQQDKSGLPNDRFSAERPEGSISTLTIQRTEQRDSAMYRCASSPGTGGSNTIYFGEGSWLTVV.

The rearrangement uses TRBV7-9 and TRBJ1-1; D is unresolved. V was trimmed by 5 bases and J by 0 bases, leaving 7 bases between them. This CDR3 spans 13 amino acids. The germline V gene encodes CDR1 SEHNR and CDR2 FQNEAQ (reference sequence). The CDR3 protein is CASSTYMNTEAFF. For the CDR3, the DNA is TGTGCCAGCAGCACATACATGAACACTGAAGCTTTCTTT.

The J gene is TRBJ2-5, the V gene TRBV28; no firm D call. Germline V gene data show CDR1 as MDHEN and CDR2 as SYDVKM. This CDR3 region has 12 residues. The V end lost 3 bases, the J end lost 5 bases, and 7 bases lay between the germline ends. CDR3 nucleotides: TGTGCCAGCAGTTTCGGAGTGGAGACCCAGTACTTC. This codes for CASSFGVETQYF.

This chain connects TRBV28 to TRBJ2-7; D ambiguous. Germline assignment: CDR1 MDHEN and CDR2 SYDVKM. Trimming removed 3 bases at V and 2 bases at J, with 5 bases between. The CDR3 sequence is 12 residues long. The CDR3 loop is CASSFIPYEQYF. The CDR3 DNA reads TGTGCCAGCAGTTTTATCCCCTACGAGCAGTACTTC.

The sample holds a few counts of this clone. This chain links TRBV10-3 with TRBJ1-5; 7 bases agree with TRBD1. This CDR3 has 14 amino acids. The germline V gene encodes CDR1 ENHRY and CDR2 SYGVKD. Trimming at V came to 5 bases and at J to 4 bases, leaving 5 bases not matched to a gene. The CDR3 spells CAISQTGRNQPQHF. The CDR3 DNA reads TGTGCCATCAGTCAGACAGGGCGGAATCAGCCCCAGCATTTT.

The chain uses TRBV27 and TRBJ2-3, with 12 bases aligning to TRBD1. Germline V gives CDR1 MNHEY, CDR2 SMNVEV (reference sequence). V trimming: 4 bases; J trimming: 4 bases; junction bases outside the gene matches: 3. The CDR3 is made up of 15 amino acids. CDR3 nucleotide sequence: TGTGCCAGCAGTTCCGGGACAGGGGGCGCAGATACGCAGTATTTT. It is translated as CASSSGTGGADTQYF.

The chain couples TRBV3-1 (or the pseudogene TRBV3-2) to TRBJ1-3; D possibly corresponds to TRBD1 (6 bases). V was cut by 4 bases and J by 0 bases, with 10 bases left in between. Looked up from germline, CDR1 is LGHDT and CDR2 is YNNKEL (reference sequence). This CDR3 is 15 amino acids long. The CDR3 nucleotides are TGTGCCAGCAGCCCTCGGGACATCTCTGGAAACACCATATATTTT. Protein: CASSPRDISGNTIYF.

This chain joins TRBV30 and TRBJ1-3; D might be TRBD1 (5 bases). The CDR3 has 14 amino acids. CDR1 GTSNPN and CDR2 SVGIG come from the germline V gene (reference sequence). V lost 4 bases, J lost 0 bases, and 10 bases lay in between. The CDR3 DNA is TGTGCCTGGATTAACAGGAGCTCTGGAAACACCATATATTTT. Protein sequence: CAWINRSSGNTIYF.

The chain recombines TRBV25-1 with TRBJ1-4; D remains ambiguous. The germline CDR1 and CDR2 sequences are MGHDK and SYGVNS. Trimming pared 4 bases from V and 8 bases from J, leaving 17 bases between. The CDR3 is 15 residues long. The CDR3 sequence: CASSGWTEGGEKLFF. The CDR3 bases are TGTGCCAGCAGTGGCTGGACCGAGGGTGGCGAAAAACTGTTTTTT.

V gene TRBV18 combines with J gene TRBJ2-1, with TRBD2 matching 7 bases. Trimming took 4 bases from V and 0 from J; bases not matched to a gene: 6. Germline lookup yields CDR1 KGHSH and CDR2 LQKENI. This CDR3 is 16 amino acids long. CDR3 residues: CASSLSSGSSYNEQFF. The CDR3 coding sequence is TGTGCCAGCTCACTGTCTAGCGGAAGCTCCTACAATGAGCAGTTCTTC.

The table lists this clone with a count of one. The chain uses TRBV6-5 and TRBJ2-5, with a tentative D call TRBD1 (6 bases). The CDR3 has 12 residues. V was clipped by 4 bases and J by 5 bases, with 8 bases between them. Germline CDR1 and CDR2: MNHEY and SVGAGI. The CDR3 sequence: CASSFTGETQYF. The CDR3 DNA reads TGTGCCAGCAGTTTTACAGGGGAGACCCAGTACTTC.

The V call is TRBV7-2, the J call TRBJ1-2; TRBD1 agrees at 8 bases. Looked up from germline, CDR1 is SGHTA and CDR2 is FQGNSA. V shed 1 base and J 4 bases; nucleotides not matched to a gene: 11. The CDR3 consists of 17 residues. CDR3 amino acids: CASSLGTPGQAIYGYTF. The CDR3, as DNA: TGTGCCAGCAGCTTAGGGACGCCGGGACAGGCTATCTATGGCTACACCTTC.

The gene calls are TRBV29-1 and TRBJ1-2; 7 nucleotides align to TRBD1. Trimming removed 8 bases from V and 1 base from J; junction bases left unmatched: 10. The CDR3 runs 14 residues. Germline lookup yields CDR1 SQVTM and CDR2 ANQGSEA. CDR3 DNA: TGCAGCACCTTGAAAGGGGGCGATAACTATGGCTACACCTTC. Translating gives CSTLKGGDNYGYTF. The full variable domain, with the rest looked up from reference TRBV29-1 and TRBJ1-2, is SAVISQKPSRDICQRGTSLTIQCQVDSQVTMMFWYRQQPGQSLTLIATANQGSEATYESGFVIDKFPISRPNLTFSTLTVSNMSPEDSSIYLCSTLKGGDNYGYTFGSGTRLTVV.

The V gene is TRBV28, the J gene TRBJ1-1; TRBD1 might be the D (5 bases). This CDR3 spans 19 amino acids. Trimming cost V 6 bases and J 0 bases, with 26 bases left between them. Germline V lookup: CDR1 MDHEN, CDR2 SYDVKM. The CDR3 here is CASSTQPQGWGRMNTEAFF. CDR3 coding DNA: TGTGCCAGCAGCACCCAACCCCAGGGCTGGGGCCGTATGAACACTGAAGCTTTCTTT.

V gene TRBV6-5 combines with J gene TRBJ2-1; weak D call: TRBD2 (6 bases). The V end lost 5 bases, the J end lost 9 bases, and 20 bases lay between the germline ends. Per germline, CDR1 MNHEY and CDR2 SVGAGI. The CDR3 has 15 residues. This CDR3 reads CASSQDYPPNTEQFF. DNA of the CDR3: TGTGCCAGCAGTCAGGACTACCCGCCCAACACTGAGCAGTTCTTC.

The rearrangement joins TRBV5-1 to TRBJ2-5; D perhaps matches TRBD2 (6 bases). The CDR3 is 13 residues long. Per the germline V gene, CDR1 is SGHRS and CDR2 is YFSETQ. V lost 3 bases and J lost 5, with 11 bases in between. CDR3 coding DNA: TGCGCCAGCAGCTCACTAGGAGGGGAGACCCAGTACTTC. Protein: CASSSLGGETQYF.

This chain uses TRBV29-1 with TRBJ2-1; 8 bases are shared with TRBD2. Losses at the gene ends were 1 base for V and 5 bases for J; bases not matched to a gene: 10. Germline V gives CDR1 SQVTM, CDR2 ANQGSEA. The CDR3 covers 16 residues. CDR3 coding DNA: TGCAGCGTTGAAGGGCTCTCCGGGACTAGGAACAATGAGCAGTTCTTC. It yields the protein CSVEGLSGTRNNEQFF.

There are a few counts of this clone. V and J are TRBV28 and TRBJ1-5, with D perhaps TRBD1 (5 bases). The CDR3 extends over 17 amino acids. Germline V gene lookup returns CDR1 MDHEN and CDR2 SYDVKM. V lost 6 bases to trimming and J lost 6 bases, with 24 bases between them. This CDR3 is CASSPPFSRRGIQPQHF. CDR3 DNA: TGTGCCAGCAGCCCCCCTTTCAGCCGCCGGGGGATTCAGCCCCAGCATTTT.

This chain connects TRBV5-1 to TRBJ2-1; the match to TRBD2 covers 9 bases. Germline V gene lookup returns CDR1 SGHRS and CDR2 YFSETQ. V lost 4 bases and J lost 0; bases outside the gene matches: 17. There are 20 residues in the CDR3. CDR3 nucleotides: TGCGCCAGCAGCCCTACTCGAGGCGGGAGGGCCGTCGGCTCCTACAATGAGCAGTTCTTC. Protein sequence: CASSPTRGGRAVGSYNEQFF.

The gene calls are TRBV7-2 and TRBJ1-2; D uncertain. This CDR3 has 15 amino acids. Germline values: CDR1 SGHTA, CDR2 FQGNSA. V lost 5 bases and J lost 2, with 15 bases in between. The CDR3 DNA is TGTGCCAGCAGCCTAGAGAAGGGAGCAAACTATGGCTACACCTTC. This sequence encodes CASSLEKGANYGYTF.

Only a few counts were recorded for this clone. The chain uses TRBV30 and TRBJ1-4; D ambiguous. The length of the CDR3 is 18 residues. Germline values: CDR1 GTSNPN, CDR2 SVGIG (reference sequence). Trimming left V 0 bases short and J 0 bases short, with 17 bases between. Written as DNA, the CDR3 is TGTGCCTGGAGTGTCAAAACCAATGAGATCCCAACTAATGAAAAACTGTTTTTT. Amino acid sequence: CAWSVKTNEIPTNEKLFF.

The chain couples TRBV11-3 to TRBJ2-5; TRBD1 might be the D (6 bases). Germline V lookup: CDR1 SGHNT, CDR2 YENEEA. V gave up 1 base and J gave up 4 bases, with 7 bases separating them. The CDR3 spans 13 residues. CDR3 sequence: CASSLVGGETQYF. CDR3 nucleotides: TGTGCCAGCAGCTTAGTAGGGGGAGAGACCCAGTACTTC. Together with reference TRBV11-3 and TRBJ2-5, the CDR3 gives the full variable domain: EAGVVQSPRYKIIEKKQPVAFWCNPISGHNTLYWYLQNLGQGPELLIRYENEEAVDDSQLPKDRFSAERLKGVDSTLKIQPAELGDSAVYLCASSLVGGETQYFGPGTRLLVL.

This clone has a single count. V and J are TRBV9 and TRBJ1-1, with D maybe TRBD1 (5 bases). Germline CDR1 is SGDLS and CDR2 is YYNGEE. V gave up 0 bases and J gave up 1 base, with 10 bases separating them. This CDR3 has 15 amino acids. The CDR3 spells CASSVVGTGNTEAFF. CDR3 DNA sequence: TGTGCCAGCAGCGTAGTAGGTACAGGGAACACTGAAGCTTTCTTT. The variable domain in full, with the rest retrieved from reference TRBV9 and TRBJ1-1, is DSGVTQTPKHLITATGQRVTLRCSPRSGDLSVYWYQQSLDQGLQFLIQYYNGEERAKGNILERFSAQQFPDLHSELNLSSLELGDSALYFCASSVVGTGNTEAFFGQGTRLTVV.

The rearrangement uses TRBV30 and TRBJ1-3; 8 bases match TRBD1. The CDR3 spans 17 residues. V was clipped by 1 base and J by 0 bases; unmatched bases: 8. Germline CDR1 and CDR2: GTSNPN and SVGIG (reference sequence). The CDR3, as DNA: TGTGCCTGGAGTGAATCGGGACAGGCCTACTCTGGAAACACCATATATTTT. Translation gives CAWSESGQAYSGNTIYF.

The chain carries TRBV10-3 and TRBJ1-3; D is uncertain. This CDR3 comprises 16 residues. CDR1 is ENHRY and CDR2 is SYGVKD in the germline V gene. Trimming took off 10 bases at V and 4 bases at J, with 23 bases between the two ends. CDR3 sequence reads: CATAPVAPSRGNTIYF. CDR3 bases: TGTGCCACCGCCCCCGTGGCTCCTTCACGAGGAAACACCATATATTTT.

The chain recombines TRBV30 with TRBJ1-2; maybe TRBD1 (5 bases). Deletions cut 3 bases from V and 5 bases from J, with 13 bases between. The V gene's germline CDR1 is GTSNPN and CDR2 SVGIG (reference sequence). The CDR3 consists of 13 residues. Here the CDR3 DNA reads TGTGCCTGGAGAGGGGCCCCCCGGTATGGCTACACCTTC. Translation gives CAWRGAPRYGYTF.

The V call is TRBV7-8, the J call TRBJ1-3; TRBD1 agrees at 7 bases. The trim removed 5 bases at V and 4 bases at J, leaving 5 bases unmatched. The CDR3 contains 14 residues. CDR1 is SGHVS, CDR2 FQNEAQ, per germline. CDR3 nucleotide sequence: TGTGCCAGCAGCCTGGGGACAGTCGGAAACACCATATATTTT. Translating it yields CASSLGTVGNTIYF.

Turning to this clone: The identical CDR3 is also encoded by other nucleotide sequences in the sample. The chain combines TRBV28 with TRBJ1-2; maybe TRBD1 (5 bases). Germline CDR1 reads MDHEN; CDR2 reads SYDVKM. The CDR3 has 13 residues. V was shortened by 4 bases and J by 4 bases, with 10 bases between the two germline ends. CDR3 sequence reads: CASSSGQAYGYTF. In nucleotides, the CDR3 is TGTGCCAGCAGTTCTGGACAAGCCTATGGCTACACCTTC.

The chain combines TRBV30 with TRBJ1-2; the match to TRBD1 covers 9 bases. Trimming removed 3 bases from V and 4 bases from J; junction bases left unmatched: 12. Germline V CDR1 and CDR2: GTSNPN, SVGIG (reference sequence). This CDR3 is built from 16 residues. The CDR3 DNA follows: TGTGCCTGGAGACCGGGACAGGGTAGCTATGCCTATGGCTACACCTTC. Translation: CAWRPGQGSYAYGYTF.

J is TRBJ1-1 and V is TRBV6-4; a weak D match, TRBD1 (6 bases). Germline V gene lookup returns CDR1 MRHNA and CDR2 SNTAGT. Trimming removed 6 bases from V and 1 base from J, with 12 bases in between. CDR3 size: 14 residues. The CDR3 DNA reads as TGTGCCAGCAGAAAATCGGACAGGAACACTGAAGCTTTCTTT. Its protein is CASRKSDRNTEAFF.

The chain employs TRBV14 and TRBJ2-2, with TRBD1 matching 9 bases. The CDR3 consists of 18 residues. The V gene end was trimmed by 2 bases and the J gene end by 0 bases; junction bases not matched to a gene: 7. Germline CDR1 reads SGHDN; CDR2 reads FVKESK. Here the CDR3 DNA reads TGTGCCAGCAGCCAATACAGGGGGCGAGGTTCGAACACCGGGGAGCTGTTTTTT. Its protein is CASSQYRGRGSNTGELFF. The full variable domain, with the rest looked up from reference TRBV14 and TRBJ2-2, is EAGVTQFPSHSVIEKGQTVTLRCDPISGHDNLYWYRRVMGKEIKFLLHFVKESKQDESGMPNNRFLAERTGGTYSTLKVQPAELEDSGVYFCASSQYRGRGSNTGELFFGEGSRLTVL.